Listed below are T cell receptor beta chains from one sample, sequenced in a study of lung T cells in sarcoidosis with Löfgren's syndrome. TCRdb redid the calling of the reads with MiXCR, one entry per CDR3 protein. Of roughly 20,000 distinct CDR3 sequences listed, less than 25% are singletons. Input material: CD4+ T cells from PBMCs. All receptors come from a human donor with sarcoidosis (Löfgren's syndrome or another form), or a control subject (not recorded which). Both conserved end residues are part of each CDR3. The order of the fields is D gene, J gene, clone size, V gene, CDR3 DNA, CDR3 protein. The D gene is left open where the match is weak. Size is omitted from some rows. Given values are once, few, many or a class for expanded clones.

NA,TRBJ2-1,many,TRBV20-1,TGCAGTGCCACAACAAGCAATGAGCAGTTCTTC,CSATTSNEQFF
TRBD1,TRBJ2-1,many,TRBV14,TGTGCCAGCAGCCAAGGGGGACAGGGCGTTTGGAATGAGCAGTTCTTC,CASSQGGQGVWNEQFF
NA,TRBJ1-3,many,TRBV12-3/TRBV12-4,TGTGCCAGCAGTCAAGGCCAGCCTAGGGGGAACACCATATATTTT,CASSQGQPRGNTIYF
NA,TRBJ1-2,many,TRBV4-1,TGCGCCAGCAGCCAAGGCGCGGAGAAGTCCAGCTACACCTTC,CASSQGAEKSSYTF
NA,TRBJ2-1,many,TRBV19,TGTGCCAGTACCCCCGGGGGCTCCTACAATGAGCAGTTCTTC,CASTPGGSYNEQFF
NA,TRBJ2-2,many,TRBV29-1,TGCAGCGTCAGCGGGACACCTTACACCGGGGAGCTGTTTTTT,CSVSGTPYTGELFF
NA,TRBJ1-4,many,TRBV28,TGTGCCAGCAGTTTGGAGGTGGGGCGGAAACTGTTTTTT,CASSLEVGRKLFF
NA,TRBJ2-1,many,TRBV4-2,TGTGCCAGCAGCCAAGAAACGGCCACCTCCTACAATGAGCAGTTCTTC,CASSQETATSYNEQFF
NA,TRBJ2-1,few,TRBV7-2,TGTGCCAGCAGCTCGCGGCGGGGTCCCAATGAGCAGTTCTTC,CASSSRRGPNEQFF
NA,TRBJ1-1,medium-sized,TRBV6-1,TGTGCCAGCAGCCGGGACGGACTAAACACTGAAGCTTTCTTT,CASSRDGLNTEAFF
TRBD1,TRBJ1-4,many,TRBV20-1,TGCAGTGCTAGGCCCGGGACAGGGGACGAAAAACTGTTTTTT,CSARPGTGDEKLFF
TRBD2,TRBJ2-5,NA,TRBV12-3/TRBV12-4,TGTGCCAGCAGTCCGATCGGGACTAGCGGCCAAGAGACCCAGTACTTC,CASSPIGTSGQETQYF
TRBD1,TRBJ2-7,NA,TRBV29-1,TGCAGCGTCCGGGACAGACCCTACGAGCAGTACTTC,CSVRDRPYEQYF
NA,TRBJ2-3,once,TRBV20-1,TGCAGTGCTGGAGTCACAGATACGCGGTATTTT,CSAGVTDTRYF
NA,TRBJ1-5,NA,TRBV28,TGTGCCAGCATTACGGATCTTGGCAATCAGCCCCAGCACTTT,CASITDLGNQPQHF
NA,TRBJ1-5,medium-sized,TRBV20-1,TGCAGTGCTAGATTCCAGGGTAGCAATCAGCCCCAGCATTTT,CSARFQGSNQPQHF
NA,TRBJ2-3,NA,TRBV11-2,TGTGCCAGCAGCACCCGTTACGGCACAGATACGCAGCGTTTT,CASSTRYGTDTQRF
NA,TRBJ1-4,many,TRBV7-2,TGTGCCAGCACCTCCACCCTGGGGGGGGAAAAACTGTTTTTT,CASTSTLGGEKLFF
NA,TRBJ1-4,many,TRBV19,TGTGCCAGTAGCCCCGTGACAACTAATGAAAAACTGTTTTTT,CASSPVTTNEKLFF
NA,TRBJ2-7,medium-sized,TRBV6-1,TGTGCCAGCAGTGTTTCCTACGAGCAGTACTTC,CASSVSYEQYF
TRBD2,TRBJ2-3,many,TRBV28,TGTGCCAGCAGTTATCCGGGAGGCGCAGATACGCAGTATTTT,CASSYPGGADTQYF
TRBD2,TRBJ2-7,many,TRBV20-1,TGCAGTGCACATCCCCATGGACTAGCGGGCTACGAGCAGTACTTC,CSAHPHGLAGYEQYF
TRBD1,TRBJ2-7,many,TRBV7-2,TGTGCCAGCAGCTTAGGTCCCGACAGGGGGCTCGAGCAGTACTTC,CASSLGPDRGLEQYF
NA,TRBJ1-5,medium-sized,TRBV7-2,TGTGCCAGCAGCTTAGACAGCGATCAGCCCCAGCATTTT,CASSLDSDQPQHF
NA,TRBJ2-5,NA,TRBV5-4,TGTGCCAGCAGCTTGGCGCTAGATTGGAGGGGCGGAGAGACCCAGTACTTC,CASSLALDWRGGETQYF